The TCR beta chain under discussion was sequenced for a study of regulatory T cells in long-lasting Graves disease. Across the study: Duration of antithyroid drug therapy among newly diagnosed Graves' patients was under 3 months.

Deletions cut 2 bases from V and 5 bases from J, with 15 bases between. This CDR3 contains 15 residues. Germline V CDR1 and CDR2: MDHEN, SYDVKM. This clonotype was recorded at least ten times. The antigen remains unidentified. The study, taken as a whole, reports: With a small sample size, accuracy may have been reduced.

To make TCR beta libraries, researchers used iRepertoire HTBI primers and Arm-PCR of CDR3 regions. TCRdb analysed the multiplex PCR reads with MiXCR anew, one entry per CDR3 protein. Of approximately 540,000 distinct CDR3 sequences listed, about 12% are singletons. Time point of the sample: newly diagnosed GD, antithyroid drugs for less than 3 months. From RNA extracted from PBMCs, the TCR library was made. This sample was also put to use in a study of T cells in Graves' hyperthyroidism and ophthalmopathy. That source reports: Patients aged 18 to 65 with hyperthyroidism were newly diagnosed, with duration under 2 months.

The chain has TRBV28 and TRBJ2-5; D possibly corresponds to TRBD2 (5 bases). The specimen comprised peripheral blood mononuclear cells (PBMCs), sampled at new diagnosis, from a patient treated with antithyroid drugs. This TCR was recovered from a woman aged 25 to 39 with Graves disease. The CDR3 DNA sequence: TGTGCCAGCAGTTTAGCCTCACTAGGGCGGGAGACCCAGTACTTC. Translating it yields CASSLASLGRETQYF.